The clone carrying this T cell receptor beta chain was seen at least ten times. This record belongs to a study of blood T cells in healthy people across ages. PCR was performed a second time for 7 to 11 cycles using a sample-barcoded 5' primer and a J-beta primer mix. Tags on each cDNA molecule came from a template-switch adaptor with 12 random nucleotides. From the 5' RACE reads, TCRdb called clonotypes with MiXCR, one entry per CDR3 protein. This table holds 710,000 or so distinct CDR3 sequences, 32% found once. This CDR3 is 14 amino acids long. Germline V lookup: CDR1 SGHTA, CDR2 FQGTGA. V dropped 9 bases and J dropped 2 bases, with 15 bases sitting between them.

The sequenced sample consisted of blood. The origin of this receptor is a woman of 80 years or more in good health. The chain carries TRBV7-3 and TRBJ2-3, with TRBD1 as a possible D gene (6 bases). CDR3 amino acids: CASSTGYPTDTQYF. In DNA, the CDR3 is TGTGCCAGTTCGACAGGATATCCCACAGATACGCAGTATTTT.